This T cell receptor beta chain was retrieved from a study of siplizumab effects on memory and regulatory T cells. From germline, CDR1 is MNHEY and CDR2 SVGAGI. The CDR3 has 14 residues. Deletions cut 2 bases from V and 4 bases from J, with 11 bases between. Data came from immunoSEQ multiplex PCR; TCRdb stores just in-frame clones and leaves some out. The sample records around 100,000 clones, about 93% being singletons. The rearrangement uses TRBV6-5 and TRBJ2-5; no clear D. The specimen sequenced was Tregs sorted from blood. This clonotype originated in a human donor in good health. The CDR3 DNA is TGTGCCAGCAGTTACATGGGCCTCCGAGAGACCCAGTACTTC. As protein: CASSYMGLRETQYF.